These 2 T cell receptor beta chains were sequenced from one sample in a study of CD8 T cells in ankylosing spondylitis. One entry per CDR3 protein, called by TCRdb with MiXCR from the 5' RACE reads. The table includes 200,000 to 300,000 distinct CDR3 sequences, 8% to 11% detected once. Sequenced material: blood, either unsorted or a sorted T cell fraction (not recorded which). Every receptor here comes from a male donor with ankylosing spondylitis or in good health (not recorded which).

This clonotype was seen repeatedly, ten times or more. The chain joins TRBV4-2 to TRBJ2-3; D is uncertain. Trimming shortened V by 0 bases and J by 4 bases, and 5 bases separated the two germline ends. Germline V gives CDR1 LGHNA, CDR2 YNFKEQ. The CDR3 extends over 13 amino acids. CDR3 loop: CASSQDRSDTQYF. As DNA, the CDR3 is TGTGCCAGCAGCCAAGATAGATCAGATACGCAGTATTTT.

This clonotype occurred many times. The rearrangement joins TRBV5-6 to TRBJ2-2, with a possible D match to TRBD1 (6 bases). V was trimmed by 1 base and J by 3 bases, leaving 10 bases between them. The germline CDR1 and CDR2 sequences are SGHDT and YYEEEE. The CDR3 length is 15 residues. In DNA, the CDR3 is TGTGCCAGCAGCTTGTATCCAGGGGACACCGGGGAGCTGTTTTTT. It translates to CASSLYPGDTGELFF.